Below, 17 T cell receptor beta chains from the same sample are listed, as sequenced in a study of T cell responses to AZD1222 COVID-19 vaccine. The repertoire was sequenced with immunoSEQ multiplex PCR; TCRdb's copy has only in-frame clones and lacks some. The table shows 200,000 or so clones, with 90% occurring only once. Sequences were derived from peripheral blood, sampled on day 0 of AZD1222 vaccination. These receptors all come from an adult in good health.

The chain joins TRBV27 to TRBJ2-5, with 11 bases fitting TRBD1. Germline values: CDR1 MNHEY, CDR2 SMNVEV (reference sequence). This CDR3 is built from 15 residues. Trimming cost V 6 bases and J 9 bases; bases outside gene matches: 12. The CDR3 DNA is TGTGCCAGCAGCCGAAACGCGGGACAGGGGGGAGCCCAGTACTTC. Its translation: CASSRNAGQGGAQYF.

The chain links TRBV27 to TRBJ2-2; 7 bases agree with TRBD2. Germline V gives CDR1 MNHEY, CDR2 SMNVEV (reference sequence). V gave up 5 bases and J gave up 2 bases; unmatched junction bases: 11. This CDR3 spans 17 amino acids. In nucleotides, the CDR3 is TGTGCCAGCAGTCAAATGGGTCTAGCGGCCAACACCGGGGAGCTGTTTTTT. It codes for CASSQMGLAANTGELFF.

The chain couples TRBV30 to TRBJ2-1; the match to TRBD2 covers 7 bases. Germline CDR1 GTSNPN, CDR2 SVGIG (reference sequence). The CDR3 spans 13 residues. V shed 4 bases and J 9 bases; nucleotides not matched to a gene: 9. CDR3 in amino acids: CAWTGTNAREQFF. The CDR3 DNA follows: TGTGCCTGGACCGGGACTAACGCGCGTGAGCAGTTCTTC.

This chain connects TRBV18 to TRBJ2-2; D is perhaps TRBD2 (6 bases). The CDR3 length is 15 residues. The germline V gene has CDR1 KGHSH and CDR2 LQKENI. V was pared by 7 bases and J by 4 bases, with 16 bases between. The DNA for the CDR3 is TGTGCCAGCTTGTTTGCCGGGACTGCCACCGGGGAGCTGTTTTTT. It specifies CASLFAGTATGELFF.

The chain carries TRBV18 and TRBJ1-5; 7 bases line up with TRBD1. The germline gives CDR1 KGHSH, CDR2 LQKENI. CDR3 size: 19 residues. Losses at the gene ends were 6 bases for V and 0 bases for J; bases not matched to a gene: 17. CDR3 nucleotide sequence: TGTGCCAGCTCCAAGGGAAGGAGGGGGCCGACCGATAGCAATCAGCCCCAGCATTTT. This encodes CASSKGRRGPTDSNQPQHF. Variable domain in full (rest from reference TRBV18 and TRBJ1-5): NAGVMQNPRHLVRRRGQEARLRCSPMKGHSHVYWYRQLPEEGLKFMVYLQKENIIDESGMPKERFSAEFPKEGPSILRIQQVVRGDSAAYFCASSKGRRGPTDSNQPQHFGDGTRLSIL.

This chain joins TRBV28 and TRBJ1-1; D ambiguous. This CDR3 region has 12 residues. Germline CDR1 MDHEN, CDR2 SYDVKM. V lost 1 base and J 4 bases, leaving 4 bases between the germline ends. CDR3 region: CASSLLGTEAFF. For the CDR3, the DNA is TGTGCCAGCAGTTTATTGGGCACTGAAGCTTTCTTT.

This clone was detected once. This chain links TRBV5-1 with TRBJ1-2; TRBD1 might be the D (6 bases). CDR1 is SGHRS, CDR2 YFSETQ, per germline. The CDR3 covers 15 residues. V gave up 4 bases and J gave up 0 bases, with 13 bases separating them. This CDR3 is CASSPDSFSNYGYTF. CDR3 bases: TGCGCCAGCAGCCCGGACAGTTTTTCTAACTATGGCTACACCTTC. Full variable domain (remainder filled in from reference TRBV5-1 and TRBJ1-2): KAGVTQTPRYLIKTRGQQVTLSCSPISGHRSVSWYQQTPGQGLQFLFEYFSETQRNKGNFPGRFSGRQFSNSRSEMNVSTLELGDSALYLCASSPDSFSNYGYTFGSGTRLTVV.

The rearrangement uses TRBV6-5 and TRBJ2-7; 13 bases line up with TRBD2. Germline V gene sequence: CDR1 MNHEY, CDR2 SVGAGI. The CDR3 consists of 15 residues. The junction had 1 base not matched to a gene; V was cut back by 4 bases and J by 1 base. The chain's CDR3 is CASSLTSGRSYEQYF. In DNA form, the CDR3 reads TGTGCCAGCAGTTTGACTAGCGGGAGGTCCTACGAGCAGTACTTC.

CDR3 loop: CASSRQRLTYEQYF. CDR3 DNA sequence: TGTGCCAGCAGTCGACAAAGATTAACCTACGAGCAGTACTTC. The chain links TRBV3-1 (or the pseudogene TRBV3-2) to TRBJ2-7; D is uncertain. From germline, CDR1 is LGHDT and CDR2 YNNKEL (reference sequence). This CDR3 contains 14 residues. V was trimmed by 6 bases and J by 2 bases, leaving 14 bases between them.

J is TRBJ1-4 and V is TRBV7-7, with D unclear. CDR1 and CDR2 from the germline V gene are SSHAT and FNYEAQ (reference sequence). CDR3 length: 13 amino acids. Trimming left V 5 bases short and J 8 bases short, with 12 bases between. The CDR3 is CASSPTRGEKLFF. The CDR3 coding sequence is TGTGCCAGCAGCCCGACCCGAGGAGAAAAACTGTTTTTT.

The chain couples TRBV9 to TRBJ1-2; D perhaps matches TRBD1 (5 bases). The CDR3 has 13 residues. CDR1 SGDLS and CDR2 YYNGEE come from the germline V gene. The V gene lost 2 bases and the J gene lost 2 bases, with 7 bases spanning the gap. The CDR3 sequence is CASSVDSNYGYTF. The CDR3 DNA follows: TGTGCCAGCAGCGTTGACAGCAACTATGGCTACACCTTC.

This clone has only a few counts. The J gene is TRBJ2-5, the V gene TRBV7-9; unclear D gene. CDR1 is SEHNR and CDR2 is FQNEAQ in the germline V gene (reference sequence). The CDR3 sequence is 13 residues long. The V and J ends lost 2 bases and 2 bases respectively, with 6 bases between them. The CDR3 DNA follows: TGTGCCAGCAGCTTAAGGCCGCAAGAGACCCAGTACTTC. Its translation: CASSLRPQETQYF.

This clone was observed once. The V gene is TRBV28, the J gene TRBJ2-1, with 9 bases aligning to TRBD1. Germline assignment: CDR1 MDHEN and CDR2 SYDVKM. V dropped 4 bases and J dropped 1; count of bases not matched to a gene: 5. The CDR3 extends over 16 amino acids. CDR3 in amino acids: CASSSPGQGSYNEQFF. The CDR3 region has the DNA TGTGCCAGCAGTTCCCCGGGACAGGGTTCCTACAATGAGCAGTTCTTC. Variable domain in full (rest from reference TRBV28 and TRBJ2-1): DVKVTQSSRYLVKRTGEKVFLECVQDMDHENMFWYRQDPGLGLRLIYFSYDVKMKEKGDIPEGYSVSREKKERFSLILESASTNQTSMYLCASSSPGQGSYNEQFFGPGTRLTVL.

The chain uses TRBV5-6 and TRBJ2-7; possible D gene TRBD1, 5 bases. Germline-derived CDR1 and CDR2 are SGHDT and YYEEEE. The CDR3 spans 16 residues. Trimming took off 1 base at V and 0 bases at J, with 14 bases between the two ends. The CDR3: CASSLLRGPSSYEQYF. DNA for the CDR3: TGTGCCAGCAGCTTGCTAAGGGGTCCTAGCTCCTACGAGCAGTACTTC.

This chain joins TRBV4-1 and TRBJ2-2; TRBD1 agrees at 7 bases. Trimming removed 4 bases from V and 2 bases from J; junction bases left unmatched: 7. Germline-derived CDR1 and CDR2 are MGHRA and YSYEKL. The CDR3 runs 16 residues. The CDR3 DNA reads TGCGCCAGCAGCCCTTGGACAGGCTCCAACACCGGGGAGCTGTTTTTT. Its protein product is CASSPWTGSNTGELFF.

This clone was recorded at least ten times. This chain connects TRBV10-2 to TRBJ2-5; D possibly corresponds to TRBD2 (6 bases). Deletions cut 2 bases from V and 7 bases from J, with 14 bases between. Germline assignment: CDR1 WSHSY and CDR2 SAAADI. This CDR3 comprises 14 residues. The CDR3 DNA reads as TGCGCCAGCAGTGAGGGCTTGGGGGGAGGGACCCAGTACTTC. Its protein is CASSEGLGGGTQYF.

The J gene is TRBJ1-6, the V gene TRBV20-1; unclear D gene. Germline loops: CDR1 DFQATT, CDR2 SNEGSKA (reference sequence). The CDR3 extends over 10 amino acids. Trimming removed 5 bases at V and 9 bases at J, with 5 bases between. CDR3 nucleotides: TGCAGTGCTCCGACTTCACCCCTCCACTTT. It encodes CSAPTSPLHF.